This is a list of T cell receptor beta chains from one sample in a study of T cells in pancreatic ductal adenocarcinoma. Using immunoSEQ multiplex PCR, the repertoire was profiled, and TCRdb retains in-frame clones only, with some absent. The sample lists approximately 97,000 clones, over 90% occurring once. Sequencing input: PBMCs. The receptors shown here come from a human donor with pancreatic ductal adenocarcinoma. The CDR3 runs from the conserved cysteine through the conserved F or W. Each record gives: J gene, D gene, V gene, clone size, CDR3 protein, CDR3 DNA. The D gene is left open where the match is weak. Rows give clone size only sometimes, using once, few, many, or a class for an expanded clone.

TRBJ1-1,.,TRBV20-1,.,CSAHGGLEAFF,TGCAGTGCCCACGGGGGACTTGAAGCTTTCTTT
TRBJ1-1,TRBD1,TRBV7-6,.,CASSLRDSGNTEAFF,TGTGCCAGCAGCCTACGGGACAGCGGGAACACTGAAGCTTTCTTT
TRBJ2-3,TRBD1,TRBV7-3,.,CASSLTVIPGQGVYPDTQYF,TGTGCCAGCAGCTTAACCGTGATACCCGGACAGGGAGTATATCCAGATACGCAGTATTTT
TRBJ1-5,TRBD1,TRBV15,.,CATSRDRGGDRDYSNQPQHF,TGTGCCACCAGCAGAGATAGGGGTGGGGACAGGGACTATAGCAATCAGCCCCAGCATTTT
TRBJ2-3,TRBD1,TRBV5-1,.,CASTGGSTDTQYF,TGCGCCAGCACAGGGGGCAGCACAGATACGCAGTATTTT
TRBJ2-3,.,TRBV5-1,.,CASSPGTDTQYF,TGCGCCAGCAGCCCAGGGACTGATACGCAGTATTTT
TRBJ2-1,TRBD1,TRBV15,.,CATSRDWGQGGYNEQFF,TGTGCCACCAGCAGAGATTGGGGACAGGGGGGGTACAATGAGCAGTTCTTC
TRBJ2-3,.,TRBV6-5,.,CASRTQGDTQYF,TGTGCCAGCAGGACTCAGGGAGATACGCAGTATTTT
TRBJ2-3,.,TRBV6-1,.,CASNSGASTDTQYF,TGTGCCAGCAACTCGGGAGCCAGCACAGATACGCAGTATTTT
TRBJ2-3,TRBD2,TRBV11-2,.,CASSGGRGGGDTQYF,TGTGCCAGCAGCGGAGGGCGGGGCGGGGGAGATACGCAGTATTTT
TRBJ2-2,TRBD2,TRBV18,.,CASSPLVLAGRNTGELFF,TGTGCCAGCTCACCACTGGTGCTAGCGGGACGTAACACCGGGGAGCTGTTTTTT
TRBJ2-5,.,TRBV28,.,CASSLTSGAQETQYF,TGTGCCAGCAGTTTAACATCAGGGGCCCAAGAGACCCAGTACTTC
TRBJ2-7,TRBD2,TRBV19,few,CASSISGRAGYEQYF,TGTGCCAGTAGTATTAGCGGGAGGGCCGGCTACGAGCAGTACTTC
TRBJ2-7,.,TRBV11-2,.,CASSLDAYEQYF,TGTGCCAGCAGCTTAGATGCGTACGAGCAGTACTTC
TRBJ2-7,.,TRBV10-3,once,CAISESRGDQAYEQYF,TGTGCCATCAGTGAGTCTCGCGGGGACCAAGCCTACGAGCAGTACTTC
TRBJ2-4,TRBD2,TRBV5-4,once,CASSLASGNKNIQYF,TGTGCCAGCAGCTTGGCTAGCGGGAATAAAAACATTCAGTACTTC
TRBJ1-1,.,TRBV5-1,.,CASSLNQHAEAFF,TGCGCCAGCAGCTTGAACCAACATGCTGAAGCTTTCTTT
TRBJ2-7,.,TRBV5-8,.,CASSLALYSVNREQYF,TGTGCCAGCAGCTTGGCCCTTTACAGTGTGAATCGCGAGCAGTACTTC
TRBJ2-5,.,TRBV18,.,CASSRNRAQETQYF,TGTGCCAGCTCACGCAACAGGGCCCAAGAGACCCAGTACTTC
TRBJ2-7,.,TRBV7-9,once,CASSKQGSEEQYF,TGTGCCAGCAGCAAGCAGGGGTCAGAGGAGCAGTACTTC
TRBJ1-2,.,TRBV7-2,.,CASSLGAGQGYGYTF,TGTGCCAGCAGCTTAGGCGCAGGTCAGGGATATGGCTACACCTTC
TRBJ1-5,.,TRBV13,.,CASSRRGDPSNQPQHF,TGTGCCAGCAGCCGCCGGGGGGACCCTAGCAATCAGCCCCAGCATTTT
TRBJ2-7,.,TRBV28,.,CASSLVGANRGYEQYF,TGTGCCAGCAGTTTGGTGGGGGCTAACCGGGGCTACGAGCAGTACTTC
TRBJ2-2,.,TRBV28,.,CASRRRQDPYTGELFF,TGTGCCAGCAGGCGGAGACAGGATCCTTACACCGGGGAGCTGTTTTTT
TRBJ2-3,.,TRBV5-1,.,CASSLAVTDTQYF,TGCGCCAGCAGCTTGGCCGTCACAGATACGCAGTATTTT
TRBJ2-7,.,TRBV28,.,CASSLLENYEQYF,TGTGCCAGCAGCCTCCTCGAGAACTACGAGCAGTACTTC
TRBJ2-7,TRBD1,TRBV28,.,CASSLPDRGSHEQYF,TGTGCCAGCAGCCTCCCCGACAGGGGTAGTCACGAGCAGTACTTC
TRBJ2-7,TRBD2,TRBV28,.,CASSSGGYYEQYF,TGTGCCAGCAGTTCGGGGGGGTACTACGAGCAGTACTTC
TRBJ2-1,.,TRBV28,.,CASSRGTTLGGNEQFF,TGTGCCAGCAGCCGGGGGACTACCCTAGGGGGCAATGAGCAGTTCTTC
TRBJ2-7,.,TRBV9,.,CASSPPGRSVYEQYF,TGTGCCAGCAGCCCCCCCGGCCGGAGCGTCTACGAGCAGTACTTC
TRBJ1-1,TRBD1,TRBV2,.,CASKRGPGTEAFF,TGTGCCAGCAAGAGGGGGCCGGGCACTGAAGCTTTCTTT
TRBJ2-3,TRBD1,TRBV10-1,.,CASRKRVDRGPDTQYF,TGCGCCAGCAGGAAAAGGGTCGACAGGGGGCCGGATACGCAGTATTTT
TRBJ1-2,.,TRBV11-2,.,CASSPDSYMYGYTF,TGTGCCAGCAGCCCAGACAGTTACATGTATGGCTACACCTTC
TRBJ1-1,TRBD1,TRBV12-5,.,CASGSGTGHTEAFF,TGTGCTAGTGGTTCCGGGACAGGACACACTGAAGCTTTCTTT
TRBJ2-5,.,TRBV6-5,.,CASSYSGSGETQYF,TGTGCCAGCAGTTACTCGGGGTCGGGGGAGACCCAGTACTTC
TRBJ1-2,.,TRBV1,.,CTSSQDRLSSGYTF,TGCACCAGCAGCCAAGACAGGTTATCGTCGGGCTACACCTTC
TRBJ2-1,.,TRBV21-1,.,CASSISLAGVTYNEQFF,TGTGCCAGCAGCATTTCACTAGCGGGAGTAACCTACAATGAGCAGTTCTTC
TRBJ2-7,TRBD2,TRBV5-4,.,CASSWGVPREGYEQYF,TGTGCCAGCAGCTGGGGGGTCCCGCGGGAGGGGTACGAGCAGTACTTC